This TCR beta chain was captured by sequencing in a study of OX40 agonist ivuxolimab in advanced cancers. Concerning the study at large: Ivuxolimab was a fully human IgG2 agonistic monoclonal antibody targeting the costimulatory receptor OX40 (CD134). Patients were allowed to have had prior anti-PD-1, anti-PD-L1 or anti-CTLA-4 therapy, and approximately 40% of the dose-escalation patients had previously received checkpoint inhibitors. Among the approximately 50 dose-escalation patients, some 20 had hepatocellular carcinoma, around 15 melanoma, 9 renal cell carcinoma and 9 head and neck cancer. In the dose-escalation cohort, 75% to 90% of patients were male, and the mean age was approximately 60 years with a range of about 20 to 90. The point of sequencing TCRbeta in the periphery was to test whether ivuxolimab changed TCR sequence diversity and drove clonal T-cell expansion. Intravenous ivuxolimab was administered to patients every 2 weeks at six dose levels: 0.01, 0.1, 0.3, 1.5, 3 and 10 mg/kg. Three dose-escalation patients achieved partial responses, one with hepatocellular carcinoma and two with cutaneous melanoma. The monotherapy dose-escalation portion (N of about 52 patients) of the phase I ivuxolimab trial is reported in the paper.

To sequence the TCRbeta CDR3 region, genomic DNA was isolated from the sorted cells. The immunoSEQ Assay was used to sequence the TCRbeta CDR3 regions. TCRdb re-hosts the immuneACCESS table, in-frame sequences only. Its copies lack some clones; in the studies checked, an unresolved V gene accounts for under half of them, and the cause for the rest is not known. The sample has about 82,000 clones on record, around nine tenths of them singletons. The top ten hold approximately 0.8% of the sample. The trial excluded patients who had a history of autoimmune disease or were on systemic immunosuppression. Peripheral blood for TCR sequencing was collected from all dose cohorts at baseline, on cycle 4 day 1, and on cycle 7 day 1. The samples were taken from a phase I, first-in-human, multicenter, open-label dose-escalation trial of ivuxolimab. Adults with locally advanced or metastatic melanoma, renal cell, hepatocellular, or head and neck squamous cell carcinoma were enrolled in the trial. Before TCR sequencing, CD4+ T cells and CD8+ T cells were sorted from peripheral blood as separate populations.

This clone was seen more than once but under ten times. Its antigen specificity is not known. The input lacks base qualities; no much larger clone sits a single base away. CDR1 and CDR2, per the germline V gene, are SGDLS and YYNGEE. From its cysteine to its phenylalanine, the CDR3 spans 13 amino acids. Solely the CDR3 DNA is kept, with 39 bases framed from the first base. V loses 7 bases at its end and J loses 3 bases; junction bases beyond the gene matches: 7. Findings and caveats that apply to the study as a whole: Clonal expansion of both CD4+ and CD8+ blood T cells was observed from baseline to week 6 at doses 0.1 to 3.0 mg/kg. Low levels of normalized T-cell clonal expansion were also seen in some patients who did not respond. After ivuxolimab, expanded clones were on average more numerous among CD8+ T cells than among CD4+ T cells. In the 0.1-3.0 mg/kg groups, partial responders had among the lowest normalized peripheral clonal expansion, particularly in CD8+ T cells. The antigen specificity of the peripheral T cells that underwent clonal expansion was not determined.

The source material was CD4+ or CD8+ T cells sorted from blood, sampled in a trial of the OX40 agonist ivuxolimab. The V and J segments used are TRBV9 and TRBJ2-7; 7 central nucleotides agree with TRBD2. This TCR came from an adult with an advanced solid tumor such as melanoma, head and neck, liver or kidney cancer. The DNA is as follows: TGTGCCAGCGCGAAATCGGGGGGCTACGAGCAGTACTTC. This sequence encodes CASAKSGGYEQYF.